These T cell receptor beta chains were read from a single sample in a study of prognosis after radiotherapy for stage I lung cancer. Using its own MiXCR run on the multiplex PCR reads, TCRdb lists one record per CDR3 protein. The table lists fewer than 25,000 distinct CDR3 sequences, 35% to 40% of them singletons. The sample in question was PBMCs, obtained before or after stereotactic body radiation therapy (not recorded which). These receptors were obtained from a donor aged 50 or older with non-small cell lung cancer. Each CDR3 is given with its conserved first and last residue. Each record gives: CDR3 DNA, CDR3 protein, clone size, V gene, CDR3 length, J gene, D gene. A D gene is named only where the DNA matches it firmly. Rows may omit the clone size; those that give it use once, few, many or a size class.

CDR3nt: TGCAGTGCTCCACCGGGACAGCCTACCAAGGGCTACACCTTC; CDR3aa: CSAPPGQPTKGYTF; abundance: many; v_gene: TRBV20-1; len: 14; j_gene: TRBJ1-2; d_gene: TRBD1
CDR3nt: TGTGCCAGTAGTATACAGGCAACTAATGAAAAACTGTTTTTT; CDR3aa: CASSIQATNEKLFF; abundance: many; v_gene: TRBV19; len: 14; j_gene: TRBJ1-4; d_gene: NA
CDR3nt: TGTGCCAGCAGCCTGGGACGTAGCTCCTACAATGAGCAGTTCTTC; CDR3aa: CASSLGRSSYNEQFF; abundance: NA; v_gene: TRBV3-1; len: 15; j_gene: TRBJ2-1; d_gene: NA
CDR3nt: TGTGCCAGCAGTTACTCTGCCCTGGCTGGACAGGGCAATCATCCCCAGCATTTT; CDR3aa: CASSYSALAGQGNHPQHF; abundance: NA; v_gene: TRBV6-2/TRBV6-3; len: 18; j_gene: TRBJ1-5; d_gene: TRBD1
CDR3nt: TGTGTAGGGATAAAATCGGGAGGGCAAGAGACCCAGTACTTC; CDR3aa: CVGIKSGGQETQYF; abundance: many; v_gene: TRBV28; len: 14; j_gene: TRBJ2-5; d_gene: TRBD2
CDR3nt: TGTGCCAGCAGCGAAGACAGGGGGAGGAACAATGAGCAGTTCTTC; CDR3aa: CASSEDRGRNNEQFF; abundance: NA; v_gene: TRBV7-9; len: 15; j_gene: TRBJ2-1; d_gene: TRBD1
CDR3nt: TGTGCCAGCAGTCCCCAGGTTTACACTGAAGCTTTCTTT; CDR3aa: CASSPQVYTEAFF; abundance: many; v_gene: TRBV6-2/TRBV6-3; len: 13; j_gene: TRBJ1-1; d_gene: NA
CDR3nt: TGTGCCAGTAGCGTATGGTCGACTGAGCAGTTCTTC; CDR3aa: CASSVWSTEQFF; abundance: NA; v_gene: TRBV19; len: 12; j_gene: TRBJ2-1; d_gene: NA
CDR3nt: TGTGCCTGGACACAGGGCTATTATGGCTACACCTTC; CDR3aa: CAWTQGYYGYTF; abundance: NA; v_gene: TRBV30; len: 12; j_gene: TRBJ1-2; d_gene: NA
CDR3nt: TGTGCCAGCAGTGGAGCCGGGGGGAGCTCCTACAATGAGCAGTTCTTC; CDR3aa: CASSGAGGSSYNEQFF; abundance: many; v_gene: TRBV28; len: 16; j_gene: TRBJ2-1; d_gene: TRBD2
CDR3nt: TGTGCCAGTAGTATAGATCCAGCTGAAGCTTTCTTT; CDR3aa: CASSIDPAEAFF; abundance: NA; v_gene: TRBV19; len: 12; j_gene: TRBJ1-1; d_gene: NA
CDR3nt: TGCAGTGCTAGAGAAGACACTTACTATGGCTACACCTTC; CDR3aa: CSAREDTYYGYTF; abundance: NA; v_gene: TRBV20-1; len: 13; j_gene: TRBJ1-2; d_gene: NA
CDR3nt: TGTGCCACCAGCAGAGATCGTGGACAGACTCTCCACTTT; CDR3aa: CATSRDRGQTLHF; abundance: many; v_gene: TRBV15; len: 13; j_gene: TRBJ1-6; d_gene: NA
CDR3nt: TGTGCCAGCAGCCTTGAGGGGGAGGGCACTGAAGCTTTCTTT; CDR3aa: CASSLEGEGTEAFF; abundance: once; v_gene: TRBV7-3; len: 14; j_gene: TRBJ1-1; d_gene: NA
CDR3nt: TGTGCCAGCTCGCCGGGACAGGGGTTGAGCTCTGGAAACACCATATATTTT; CDR3aa: CASSPGQGLSSGNTIYF; abundance: NA; v_gene: TRBV18; len: 17; j_gene: TRBJ1-3; d_gene: TRBD1
CDR3nt: TGTGCCAGCAGCGGAGAGGGACTAGCGTACATAACTGAGCAGTTCTTC; CDR3aa: CASSGEGLAYITEQFF; abundance: many; v_gene: TRBV7-2; len: 16; j_gene: TRBJ2-1; d_gene: TRBD2
CDR3nt: TGTGCCAGTAGCCTACGGCGGACCGACTACGAGCAGTACTTC; CDR3aa: CASSLRRTDYEQYF; abundance: NA; v_gene: TRBV12-3/TRBV12-4; len: 14; j_gene: TRBJ2-7; d_gene: NA
CDR3nt: TGTGCCAGCAGCCCTAATAGCGGGATACACCCCAACCCCTACGAGCAGTACTTC; CDR3aa: CASSPNSGIHPNPYEQYF; abundance: many; v_gene: TRBV7-9; len: 18; j_gene: TRBJ2-7; d_gene: TRBD2
CDR3nt: TGTGCCAGCAGCTTAGCTTCGACCCCAACTAATGAAAAACTGTTTTTT; CDR3aa: CASSLASTPTNEKLFF; abundance: NA; v_gene: TRBV7-9; len: 16; j_gene: TRBJ1-4; d_gene: NA
CDR3nt: TGTGCCAGCAGACAAACAGAGGGGGTCGTTGGGGCTTTCTTT; CDR3aa: CASRQTEGVVGAFF; abundance: many; v_gene: TRBV5-5; len: 14; j_gene: TRBJ1-1; d_gene: NA
CDR3nt: TGTGCCAGCAGTTTAGGGGAGCTAGCTGGGGCCAACGTCCTGACTTTC; CDR3aa: CASSLGELAGANVLTF; abundance: many; v_gene: TRBV28; len: 16; j_gene: TRBJ2-6; d_gene: NA
CDR3nt: TGCGCCAGCAGCTTGGCCCTGGGTAGCACAGATACGCAGTATTTT; CDR3aa: CASSLALGSTDTQYF; abundance: few; v_gene: TRBV4-3; len: 15; j_gene: TRBJ2-3; d_gene: NA